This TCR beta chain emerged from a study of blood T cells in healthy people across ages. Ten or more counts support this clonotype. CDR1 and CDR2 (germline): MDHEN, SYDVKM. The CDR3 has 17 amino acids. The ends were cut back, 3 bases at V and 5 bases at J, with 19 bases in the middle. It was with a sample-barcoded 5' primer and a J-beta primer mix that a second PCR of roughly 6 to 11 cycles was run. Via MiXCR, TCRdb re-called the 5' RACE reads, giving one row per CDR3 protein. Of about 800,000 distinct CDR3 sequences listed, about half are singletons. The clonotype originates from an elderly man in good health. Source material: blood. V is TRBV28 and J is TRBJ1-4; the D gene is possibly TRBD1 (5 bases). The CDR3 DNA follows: TGTGCCAGCAGTTTCATCCGCGGGAGGGGCTCCAATGAAAAACTGTTTTTT. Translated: CASSFIRGRGSNEKLFF. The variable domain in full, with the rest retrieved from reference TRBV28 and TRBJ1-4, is DVKVTQSSRYLVKRTGEKVFLECVQDMDHENMFWYRQDPGLGLRLIYFSYDVKMKEKGDIPEGYSVSREKKERFSLILESASTNQTSMYLCASSFIRGRGSNEKLFFGSGTQLSVL.